These 27 T cell receptor beta chains originate from one sample sequenced in a study of T-cell reconstitution after alpha-beta-depleted transplantation in children. Researchers prepared the TCRbeta library using unique molecular identifiers, the study reports. TCRdb reprocessed the PCR reads with MiXCR, giving one entry per CDR3 protein. Of about 540,000 distinct CDR3 sequences listed, 15% to 20% are singletons. The material was PBMCs from the stem cell graft donor, obtained from the stem cell graft. The receptors shown here come from a human donor who donated a stem cell graft to a child with acute lymphoblastic leukemia.

In this sample, this clonotype turned up a few times. The rearrangement links TRBV5-1 to TRBJ2-5; 15 positions match TRBD2. Germline V gene data show CDR1 as SGHRS and CDR2 as YFSETQ. The CDR3 totals 16 residues. V was pared by 3 bases and J by 5 bases, with 5 bases of the junction left unmatched. This chain's CDR3 is CASSSGLAGGVETQYF. In DNA, the CDR3 is TGCGCCAGCAGCTCGGGACTAGCGGGAGGTGTGGAGACCCAGTACTTC.

This clonotype has more than one count but fewer than ten. The V call is TRBV7-2, the J call TRBJ1-1; D unclear. The CDR3 runs 15 residues. Germline lookup yields CDR1 SGHTA and CDR2 FQGNSA. With 1 base removed from V and 0 bases from J, the gap between germline ends came to 9 bases. CDR3 coding DNA: TGTGCCAGCAGCTTAGAGTTCGGGATGAACACTGAAGCTTTCTTT. Translating gives CASSLEFGMNTEAFF.

The table lists this clonotype with a few counts. The genes are TRBV20-1 and TRBJ2-1; TRBD2 agrees at 10 bases. The CDR3 extends over 17 amino acids. Germline values: CDR1 DFQATT, CDR2 SNEGSKA (reference sequence). The J segment lost 2 bases and the V segment lost 3 bases, leaving 10 bases of the junction unmatched. CDR3 in DNA: TGCAGTGCTAGTAAAAAGCGGGAGGGTGATACCTACAATGAGCAGTTCTTC. Translation: CSASKKREGDTYNEQFF.

This chain links TRBV27 with TRBJ2-1, with TRBD2 identical over 8 bases. Trimming removed 6 bases from V and 0 bases from J; junction bases left unmatched: 7. Germline-derived CDR1 and CDR2 are MNHEY and SMNVEV (reference sequence). The CDR3 extends over 16 amino acids. The chain's CDR3 is CASSGRGGGSYNEQFF. CDR3 nucleotides: TGTGCCAGCAGCGGGAGGGGGGGAGGCTCCTACAATGAGCAGTTCTTC.

This clonotype was detected only a few times. The V and J genes are TRBV4-2 and TRBJ2-3; D is uncertain. Trimming left V 1 base short and J 2 bases short, with 10 bases between. The CDR3 is made up of 15 amino acids. CDR1 and CDR2 (germline): LGHNA, YNFKEQ. DNA for the CDR3: TGTGCCAGCAGCCAAGTACAGCTTTCCACAGATACGCAGTATTTT. Translated, it gives CASSQVQLSTDTQYF.

The chain uses TRBV2 and TRBJ2-3; D may be TRBD2 (6 bases). The CDR3 covers 17 residues. Germline loops: CDR1 SNHLY, CDR2 FYNNEI. Trimming cost V 2 bases and J 1 base, with 16 bases left between them. The CDR3 is CASSESEDPSGTDTQYF. The CDR3 DNA follows: TGTGCCAGCAGTGAATCCGAGGACCCTAGCGGCACAGATACGCAGTATTTT.

The genes are TRBV12-5 and TRBJ1-5; D gene unclear. CDR1 and CDR2 from the germline V gene are LGHNT and FRNRAP. V lost 0 bases to trimming and J lost 0 bases, with 12 bases between them. The CDR3 runs to 17 residues. The CDR3 region has the DNA TGTGCTAGTGGTTTGGTAGGGTCCGAGGATAGCAATCAGCCCCAGCATTTT. It yields the protein CASGLVGSEDSNQPQHF.

The rearrangement uses TRBV15 and TRBJ1-2; the D is unclear. Trimming pared 6 bases from V and 4 bases from J, leaving 9 bases between. Germline V gives CDR1 LNHNV, CDR2 YYDKDF (reference sequence). This CDR3 spans 12 amino acids. The CDR3 is CATSQASYGYTF. Here the CDR3 DNA reads TGTGCCACCAGTCAGGCCTCCTATGGCTACACCTTC.

The chain has TRBV27 and TRBJ2-1; no clear D. Trimming removed 8 bases from V and 6 bases from J, with 5 bases in between. The length of the CDR3 is 10 residues. Germline V lookup: CDR1 MNHEY, CDR2 SMNVEV (reference sequence). The CDR3 sequence: CASGPNEQFF. The CDR3, as DNA: TGTGCCAGCGGACCCAATGAGCAGTTCTTC.

The chain links TRBV4-1 to TRBJ2-5; TRBD1 agrees at 8 bases. The CDR3 contains 18 residues. Germline V gene lookup returns CDR1 MGHRA and CDR2 YSYEKL. With 8 bases clipped from V and 5 bases from J, the junction kept 22 bases outside the gene matches. CDR3 coding DNA: TGCGCCAGCCGGAGGGCTGTTAAATCGCAGGGGGCTGGGGAGACCCAGTACTTC. Its protein is CASRRAVKSQGAGETQYF.

The genes are TRBV5-1 and TRBJ2-7; TRBD1 matches 7 bases. V lost 0 bases, J lost 5 bases, and 8 bases stayed unmatched. Germline V gene data show CDR1 as SGHRS and CDR2 as YFSETQ. The CDR3 extends over 15 amino acids. CDR3 DNA: TGCGCCAGCAGCTTGGTTCCTGACAGGGAGCACGAGCAGTACTTC. Encoded protein: CASSLVPDREHEQYF.

The V gene is TRBV20-1, the J gene TRBJ2-4, with 8 bases that match TRBD1. This CDR3 region has 15 residues. The V segment lost 0 bases and the J segment 7 bases; nucleotides outside the gene matches: 8. CDR1 and CDR2 from the germline V gene are DFQATT and SNEGSKA (reference sequence). The CDR3 loop reads CSARDYGQGGNIQYF. CDR3 bases: TGCAGTGCTAGAGATTATGGACAGGGTGGGAACATTCAGTACTTC.

This clonotype was seen a handful of times. The genes are TRBV27 and TRBJ2-7; 7 nucleotides match TRBD2. This CDR3 has 13 amino acids. Trimming cost V 5 bases and J 4 bases; bases outside gene matches: 5. Looked up from germline, CDR1 is MNHEY and CDR2 is SMNVEV (reference sequence). The CDR3 loop is CASSAGALYEQYF. The CDR3 region has the DNA TGTGCCAGCAGTGCGGGAGCATTATACGAGCAGTACTTC.

This rearrangement joins TRBV20-1 to TRBJ2-7, with 8 bases fitting TRBD1. Trimming removed 4 bases from V and 0 bases from J; junction bases left unmatched: 8. Germline CDR1 reads DFQATT; CDR2 reads SNEGSKA (reference sequence). The CDR3 consists of 15 residues. CDR3 sequence (DNA): TGCAGTGCTACCCGACAGGGGAAGTTCTCCTACGAGCAGTACTTC. Amino acids: CSATRQGKFSYEQYF.

The gene calls are TRBV5-1 and TRBJ2-1; 10 nucleotides align to TRBD1. The V gene's germline CDR1 is SGHRS and CDR2 YFSETQ. The CDR3 has 14 amino acids. Losses at the gene ends were 4 bases for V and 6 bases for J; bases not matched to a gene: 4. CDR3 bases: TGCGCCAGCAGCCCGGGACAGGGGCGCAATGAGCAGTTCTTC. Translation: CASSPGQGRNEQFF.

This clonotype was detected many times. The chain links TRBV5-6 to TRBJ2-1; TRBD1 might be the D (6 bases). Between the trimmed V and J ends, which lost 0 bases and 3 bases, there was a span of 7 bases. Germline CDR1 SGHDT, CDR2 YYEEEE. The CDR3 has 14 amino acids. The DNA for the CDR3 is TGTGCCAGCAGCTTGGAGGGGGTCTACAATGAGCAGTTCTTC. Its protein is CASSLEGVYNEQFF.

The CDR3 coding sequence is TGCAGTGCCGCCAGGCAGTCCTACGAGCAGTACTTC. The encoded protein is CSAARQSYEQYF. The V call is TRBV20-1, the J call TRBJ2-7; unclear D gene. The V gene lost 6 bases and the J gene lost 1 base, with 10 bases spanning the gap. The CDR3 runs to 12 residues. In germline, CDR1 is DFQATT, CDR2 SNEGSKA (reference sequence).

The rearrangement uses TRBV27 and TRBJ1-2; D is perhaps TRBD1 (6 bases). The CDR3 sequence is 14 residues long. CDR1 MNHEY and CDR2 SMNVEV come from the germline V gene (reference sequence). The ends were cut back, 8 bases at V and 2 bases at J, with 15 bases in the middle. CDR3 bases: TGTGCCAGCGCCCATGGGGGACAAAACTATGGCTACACCTTC. This codes for CASAHGGQNYGYTF.

V is TRBV5-1 and J is TRBJ2-1; 10 bases agree with TRBD1. Germline values: CDR1 SGHRS, CDR2 YFSETQ. The CDR3 is 15 amino acids. Trimming removed 4 bases from V and 7 bases from J; junction bases left unmatched: 8. The CDR3 loop reads CASSPGQGSLNEQFF. DNA for the CDR3: TGCGCCAGCAGCCCGGGACAGGGGAGTCTAAATGAGCAGTTCTTC.

This clonotype has more than one count but fewer than ten. J is TRBJ2-2 and V is TRBV29-1; D is uncertain. From germline, CDR1 is SQVTM and CDR2 ANQGSEA. V was trimmed by 7 bases and J by 1 base, leaving 13 bases between them. The CDR3 runs 14 residues. CDR3 bases: TGCAGCGCCAGGACCGAATTGAACACCGGGGAGCTGTTTTTT. Protein sequence: CSARTELNTGELFF.

Comment on this clonotype: This is likely a read error, given that the CDR3 carries no conserved phenylalanine or tryptophan at its end. It is unclear where the CDR3 begins or ends on the DNA, so no DNA is shown, and the CDR3 is as TCRdb lists it. V usage is TRBV5-6 and J usage is TRBJ2-1; TRBD2 reflects the table's D call only, with no check against the DNA. The CDR3 is made up of 11 amino acids, end residues included. The V gene's germline CDR1 is SGHDT and CDR2 YYEEEE. CDR3 loop: CASSKREAPTV.

A few counts support this clonotype. V is TRBV7-3 and J is TRBJ2-3, with a weak D call TRBD1 (6 bases). The CDR3 is made up of 15 amino acids. V lost 8 bases to trimming and J lost 5 bases, with 20 bases between them. Germline V gene sequence: CDR1 SGHTA, CDR2 FQGTGA. The CDR3 DNA reads TGTGCCAGCGCCCCGGGAACAGGGATGCAAGATACGCAGTATTTT. As protein: CASAPGTGMQDTQYF.

The J gene is TRBJ1-2, the V gene TRBV10-1; D might be TRBD1 (5 bases). Trimming shortened V by 9 bases and J by 4 bases, and 18 bases separated the two germline ends. CDR1 and CDR2 (germline): WNHNN, SYGVQD (reference sequence). CDR3 length: 14 amino acids. The CDR3 sequence: CARLKGGGGYGYTF. The CDR3 region has the DNA TGCGCCAGACTCAAGGGTGGGGGGGGCTATGGCTACACCTTC.

This chain links TRBV5-1 with TRBJ2-3, with 10 bases lining up with TRBD2. Germline loops: CDR1 SGHRS, CDR2 YFSETQ. There are 15 residues in the CDR3. The ends lost 0 bases at V and 5 bases at J; junction bases unmatched: 3. In DNA form, the CDR3 reads TGCGCCAGCAGCTTGGTTCTAGCGGGAGTAGATACGCAGTATTTT. Protein: CASSLVLAGVDTQYF.

V gene TRBV6-1 combines with J gene TRBJ2-1, with 11 bases aligning to TRBD2. CDR3 length: 15 amino acids. CDR1 and CDR2 (germline): MNHNS, SASEGT. V shed 6 bases, J shed 4 bases, and the junction held 5 bases outside the gene matches. The CDR3 loop reads CASRRTSGRYNEQFF. The CDR3 DNA is TGTGCCAGCAGGCGGACTAGCGGGCGTTACAATGAGCAGTTCTTC.

The CDR3 loop is CAISGTGGAKNIQYF. For the CDR3, the DNA is TGTGCCATCAGCGGGACAGGGGGGGCCAAAAACATTCAGTACTTC. The chain employs TRBV10-3 and TRBJ2-4, with 11 bases identical to TRBD1. Germline CDR1 ENHRY, CDR2 SYGVKD. The V gene end was trimmed by 6 bases and the J gene end by 1 base; junction bases not matched to a gene: 2. This CDR3 comprises 15 residues.

This clonotype was picked up a small number of times. Here the CDR3 reads CASSESGTGFEQYF. Written as DNA, the CDR3 is TGTGCCAGCAGCGAATCCGGGACAGGGTTCGAGCAGTACTTC. The chain recombines TRBV7-9 with TRBJ2-7, with 9 bases identical to TRBD1. Germline CDR1 SEHNR, CDR2 FQNEAQ (reference sequence). The CDR3 consists of 14 residues. The ends lost 5 bases at V and 6 bases at J; junction bases unmatched: 8.